This T cell receptor (beta chain) emerged from a study of graft-versus-host responses after intestinal transplantation. Points from the study as a whole: Analysis identified GvH clones in recipient marrow, with some appearing first in ileum or blood.

Notes on this clone: Its antigen is not known.

Some clones are missing from TCRdb's copy, which holds only in-frame ones; the method was immunoSEQ multiplex PCR. Of fewer than 70,000 clones listed, approximately 92% are singletons. Germline CDR1 reads SGHTA; CDR2 reads FQGTGA. There are 17 residues in the CDR3. Trimming took 2 bases from V and 4 from J, leaving 15 bases between them. The sequence came from a human patient who received an intestinal transplant, so some T cells may come from the graft donor. The genes are TRBV7-3 and TRBJ2-6, with D perhaps TRBD1 (5 bases). The sequencing used bone marrow, collected approximately 700 days after intestinal transplantation. The CDR3 loop reads CASSLGRGPRGANVLTF. As DNA, the CDR3 is TGTGCCAGCAGCTTAGGAAGGGGCCCCAGGGGGGCCAACGTCCTGACTTTC.